Reported below is one T cell receptor (beta chain). The CDR3 covers 14 residues. The trim removed 5 bases at V and 6 bases at J, leaving 8 bases unmatched. Germline V CDR1 and CDR2: DFQATT, SNEGSKA (reference sequence). The sample originates from a study of blood T cells in healthy people across ages. Combining a sample-barcoded 5' primer with a J-beta primer mix, a second PCR ran for roughly 6 to 11 cycles. MiXCR, applied by TCRdb to the 5' RACE reads, yields one record per CDR3 protein. This table holds about a million distinct CDR3 sequences, roughly 50% found once. The TCR was taken from a man aged 25 to 40 in good health. Material for sequencing was blood. The V call is TRBV20-1, the J call TRBJ1-5; TRBD1 agrees at 9 bases. For the CDR3, the DNA is TGCAGTGCTCCGGGACAGGGTTCGTCTCAGCCCCAGCATTTT. Translating gives CSAPGQGSSQPQHF.